This T cell receptor (beta chain) was profiled in a study of T cells in placental villitis. Infectious villitis occurred in younger mothers with smaller fetuses, and two had preterm delivery or intrauterine demise. The immunoSEQ assay was v4. Assay: immunoSEQ multiplex PCR; the TCRdb copy retains only in-frame clones and omits some. The table lists approximately 6,900 clones, about three quarters of them singletons, with 7% to 10% in the top ten. Germline V lookup: CDR1 LGHDT, CDR2 YNNKEL (reference sequence). V lost 8 bases to trimming and J lost 3 bases, with 14 bases between them. The CDR3 is 14 amino acids.

This rearrangement joins TRBV3-1 (or the pseudogene TRBV3-2) to TRBJ2-1; no clear D gene. The sequencing sample was made of placental tissue containing maternal and fetal cells. The receptor comes from a human patient with infectious villitis; the placental T cells may come from both mother and fetus. This CDR3 reads CASLGPGGYNEQFF. The CDR3 bases are TGTGCCAGCCTAGGTCCCGGTGGCTACAATGAGCAGTTCTTC.